One T cell receptor beta chain is described in this entry. Its antigen target is currently unknown. Base qualities are not at hand, and no much larger clone is one base apart. CDR1 and CDR2 (DFQATT, SNEGSKA) derive from the germline V gene (reference sequence). Between the V and J ends, shortened by 4 bases and 3 bases respectively, the junction contains 7 bases. The CDR3 numbers 11 residues from cysteine through phenylalanine. Just the 33-base CDR3 DNA is kept, in frame starting at base 1. The trial excluded patients who had a history of autoimmune disease or were on systemic immunosuppression. Peripheral blood for TCR sequencing was drawn from every dose cohort at baseline, at cycle 4 day 1 and at cycle 7 day 1. The samples were drawn from a first-in-human, open-label, multicenter phase I dose-escalation trial of ivuxolimab. The trial enrolled adults with locally advanced or metastatic head and neck squamous cell, hepatocellular, melanoma or renal cell carcinoma. CD4+ and CD8+ T cells were sorted separately from peripheral blood before TCR sequencing.

Genomic DNA was isolated from the sorted cells so that the TCRbeta CDR3 region could be sequenced. The immunoSEQ Assay was used to sequence the TCRbeta CDR3 regions. The source is immuneACCESS, and TCRdb retained only in-frame sequences with V and J called. Part of the clones is not carried over; for the studies checked, unresolved V genes explain less than half of this, and the remainder is unexplained. For this sample there are more than 55,000 clones; more than 80% appear just once. The top ten hold about 14% of the sample. This specimen belongs to a study of OX40 agonist ivuxolimab in advanced cancers. In the study overall: Ivuxolimab was a fully human IgG2 agonistic monoclonal antibody targeting the costimulatory receptor OX40 (CD134). Patients were allowed to have had prior anti-PD-1, anti-PD-L1 or anti-CTLA-4 therapy, and 40% of the dose-escalation patients had been treated with checkpoint inhibitors. Of the 50 to 55 dose-escalation patients, hepatocellular carcinoma was present in approximately 20, melanoma in approximately 15, renal cell carcinoma in 9 and head and neck cancer in 9. Intravenous ivuxolimab was administered to patients every 2 weeks at six dose levels: 0.01, 0.1, 0.3, 1.5, 3 and 10 mg/kg. The paper covers the monotherapy dose-escalation part of the phase I ivuxolimab trial, which included N of about 56 patients. Peripheral TCRbeta sequencing was intended to test whether TCR sequence diversity was altered and clonal T-cell expansion was caused by ivuxolimab. In the dose-escalation cohort, approximately 80% of patients were male, and the mean age was 60 years with a range of roughly 23 to 79. Three dose-escalation patients achieved partial responses, one with hepatocellular carcinoma and two with cutaneous melanoma.

What the work shows at the level of the full study, not this receptor alone: The antigen specificity of the clonally expanded peripheral T cells was not determined. Low levels of normalized T-cell clonal expansion were also shown by some nonresponding patients. At doses of 0.1 to 3.0 mg/kg, clonal expansion of both CD4+ and CD8+ T cells in blood was seen between baseline and week 6. In the 0.1-3.0 mg/kg groups, partial responders had among the lowest normalized peripheral clonal expansion, particularly in CD8+ T cells. On average, CD8+ T cells showed more expanded clones than CD4+ T cells after ivuxolimab.

The receptor was isolated from an adult with an advanced solid tumor such as melanoma, head and neck, liver or kidney cancer. The chain employs TRBV20-1 and TRBJ2-7; the D gene is perhaps TRBD2, on 5 matching bases. The sample here was CD4+ or CD8+ T cells sorted from blood, taken in a trial of the OX40 agonist ivuxolimab. CDR3 region: CSATTSYEQYF. The nucleotide sequence is given as TGCAGTGCTACCACTAGCTACGAGCAGTACTTC.